This T cell receptor beta chain appears in the sequencing data of a study of CD8+ T cells in alopecia areata. For the study at large: Oral tofacitinib, 5 to 10 mg twice daily, was given in an open-label trial.

Study-wide results and limits: Persistence in scalp and blood during tofacitinib was observed for many expanded lesional clones. Researchers reported that TCR sharing among patients proved less clear than in mice, possibly HLA-linked. Especially in alopecia totalis/universalis, lesional scalp showed greater clonality than normal scalp did.

Treatment specified: oral pan-JAK inhibitor, 5-10 mg twice daily. Sequencing relied on a cDNA template that was reverse transcribed from extracted RNA. Clones were sequenced by immunoSEQ multiplex PCR, and TCRdb holds only the in-frame ones, with some missing. The sample lists over 150,000 clones, nearly 60% occurring once. A remark on this clone: The antigen is unknown.

Per germline, CDR1 SGDLS and CDR2 YYNGEE. V dropped 2 bases and J dropped 6; count of bases not matched to a gene: 7. CDR3 length: 14 residues. The material was CD4+ T cells sorted from blood, obtained at week 24, from a patient treated with tofacitinib. This sequence originates from a human donor with alopecia areata. The rearrangement links TRBV9 to TRBJ1-2, with 7 positions matching TRBD1. The CDR3 spells CASSVNRQGDGYTF. CDR3 in DNA: TGTGCCAGCAGCGTTAACAGACAGGGCGATGGCTACACCTTC.